The following is a T cell receptor (beta chain) sequence with its context. Antigen unknown. The sample originates from a study of shared clonotypes between healthy human individuals. The CDR3 has 9 residues. Naive CD8 isolation took CD45RO-negative cells positively selected for CCR7 and excluded terminally differentiated effector memory CD45RA+ cells. Recent vaccinations or acute infections were absent in the healthy HIV-negative adult donors. Generated by immunoSEQ multiplex PCR, the TCRdb table keeps only in-frame clones and is missing some. Of millions of clones listed, roughly 94% are singletons. Whole-study findings and limits: It was expected that sequencing depth would affect clonotype sharing among donors. The study generally estimated greater richness for naive than memory subsets.

This chain connects TRBV21-1 to TRBJ2-5; TRBD2 is the table's D call, not checked against the DNA. TRBV21-1 is described as a pseudogene. The clonotype was recovered from a man between 18 and 35 years old in good health. The sequenced sample was naive CD8+ T cells sorted from blood. CDR3 loop: CASRETQYF. In DNA form, the CDR3 reads TGTGCCAGCCGAGAGACCCAGTACTTC.